These 23 T cell receptor beta chains originate from one sample sequenced in a study of CD8+CD57+ T cells in acquired aplastic anemia (dated by TCRdb to 2016 to 2018). The patients picked for sequencing were ones in whom flow cytometry had shown an expansion of CD8+CD57+ cells. Sequencing took place on an Illumina HiSeq 2000. Profiling of TCR beta VDJ combinations and CDR3 sequences used genomic DNA as the template. TCRdb itself trimmed the public reads at Q25 with fastp, ran MiXCR and retained productive beta chains. Each CDR3 protein gets just one entry, which takes the most common genes and DNA from the rows behind it. For this sample there are about 160,000 distinct CDR3 sequences; around half appear just once. Together, the top ten hold around 2.9% of the sample. The sequencing sample was made of sorted CD4+, CD8+, or CD8+CD57+ T cells (not recorded which) from PBMCs. The receptors were gathered from a human donor with aplastic anemia.

This clonotype was observed a few times. The rearrangement links TRBV19 to TRBJ2-7; 7 nucleotides line up with TRBD2. V dropped 5 bases and J dropped 3; count of bases not matched to a gene: 7. The germline V gene has CDR1 LNHDA and CDR2 SQIVND (reference sequence). The CDR3 loop spans 14 amino acids. CDR3 nucleotide sequence: TGTGCCAGTAGTGTTGGCGGGAGTGTCTACGAGCAGTACTTC. This gives the protein CASSVGGSVYEQYF.

The chain joins TRBV9 to TRBJ2-7; D is possibly TRBD2 (5 bases). The CDR3 is made up of 14 amino acids. Germline CDR1 reads SGDLS; CDR2 reads YYNGEE. Trimming removed 0 bases from V and 3 bases from J, with 10 bases in between. CDR3 sequence (DNA): TGTGCCAGCAGCGTAGGGTCGGAGGTCTACGAGCAGTACTTC. It specifies CASSVGSEVYEQYF.

This clonotype appeared a few times. One end of the junction is discordant with germline, which a read error may explain. CDR3: CTSSPSMNYGYTF. CDR3 in DNA: TGTACCAGCAGCCCATCCATGAACTATGGCTACACCTTC. This chain links TRBV3-1 with TRBJ1-2; D uncertain. From germline, CDR1 is LGHDT and CDR2 YNNKEL (reference sequence). The CDR3 sequence is 13 residues long.

This chain uses TRBV11-1 with TRBJ2-7; TRBD1 matches at 9 bases. This CDR3 spans 16 amino acids. The ends lost 10 bases at V and 0 bases at J; junction bases unmatched: 13. Per the germline V gene, CDR1 is SGHAT and CDR2 is FQDESV (reference sequence). CDR3 sequence (DNA): TGTGCCACCCGCGGAGGACAGGGGCGATACTCCTACGAGCAGTACTTC. Translating it yields CATRGGQGRYSYEQYF.

This clonotype was recorded many times. The rearrangement links TRBV6-1 to TRBJ2-7; TRBD2 agrees at 8 bases. The CDR3 totals 13 residues. V lost 6 bases to trimming and J lost 5 bases; unmatched junction nucleotides: 6. The germline gives CDR1 MNHNS, CDR2 SASEGT. In DNA form, the CDR3 reads TGTGCCAGCAGCCTCGGACTAGCCGACGAGCAGTACTTC. Translated, it gives CASSLGLADEQYF.

The rearrangement uses TRBV10-3 and TRBJ1-4, with D uncertain. The CDR3 length is 13 residues. The germline V and J ends were trimmed by 6 bases and 7 bases, with 12 bases remaining between them. Per germline, CDR1 ENHRY and CDR2 SYGVKD. CDR3 in amino acids: CAIRRGRGEKLFF. The CDR3 DNA reads TGTGCCATCAGACGGGGTCGTGGTGAAAAACTGTTTTTT.

This sequence joins TRBV20-1 and TRBJ2-7; 9 nucleotides align to TRBD2. CDR1 DFQATT and CDR2 SNEGSKA come from the germline V gene (reference sequence). V was clipped by 7 bases and J by 7 bases; unmatched bases: 8. The CDR3 is 12 amino acids. In DNA, the CDR3 is TGCAGTGGTTCTGGCGGGGGGGGAGAGCAGTACTTC. Translated: CSGSGGGGEQYF.

This clonotype came up many times. The gene calls are TRBV5-1 and TRBJ2-3; D is unclear. Germline-derived CDR1 and CDR2 are SGHRS and YFSETQ. Trimming stripped 7 bases from V and 0 bases from J, with 12 bases between. This CDR3 contains 14 residues. The CDR3 region is CASEPDGSTDTQYF. As DNA, the CDR3 is TGCGCCAGCGAACCCGACGGTAGCACAGATACGCAGTATTTT. The whole variable domain, filled in from reference TRBV5-1 and TRBJ2-3, reads KAGVTQTPRYLIKTRGQQVTLSCSPISGHRSVSWYQQTPGQGLQFLFEYFSETQRNKGNFPGRFSGRQFSNSRSEMNVSTLELGDSALYLCASEPDGSTDTQYFGPGTRLTVL.

This clonotype was seen repeatedly, ten times or more. The chain joins TRBV14 to TRBJ2-2; 7 bases are a match to TRBD2. The CDR3 has 17 amino acids. V shed 3 bases, J shed 5 bases, and the junction held 12 bases outside the gene matches. Germline V gene data show CDR1 as SGHDN and CDR2 as FVKESK. CDR3 in DNA: TGTGCCAGCAGCCACCCCGCGGGGGTGAGCGGGACCGGGGAGCTGTTTTTT. Its translation: CASSHPAGVSGTGELFF.

The chain carries TRBV29-1 and TRBJ1-1; 7 bases are a match to TRBD1. Germline V gene data show CDR1 as SQVTM and CDR2 as ANQGSEA. J gave up 5 bases and V 8 bases, and 8 bases lay outside the gene matches. The CDR3 extends over 12 amino acids. Here the CDR3 reads CSIRQGGTEAFF. The CDR3 DNA is TGCAGCATAAGACAGGGCGGTACTGAAGCTTTCTTT.

With respect to this clonotype: One end of the junction fails to match germline, which may point to a read error. The J gene is TRBJ1-4, the V gene TRBV15; no firm D call. The CDR3 has 15 residues. Germline V gene lookup returns CDR1 LNHNV and CDR2 YYDKDF (reference sequence). The CDR3 DNA is TGTGCCGCCAGCAGAGATATGCGACGTAATGAAAAACTGTTTTTT. It specifies CAASRDMRRNEKLFF.

Points on this clonotype: The germline gene is not matched at one end of the junction; a read error may be the cause. The DNA for the CDR3 is TGCAGTGCTAGCTACGGACTAGCCTCGGGCGAGCAGTACTTT. This encodes CSASYGLASGEQYF. The chain joins TRBV20-1 to TRBJ2-7; 8 nucleotides match TRBD2. CDR3 length equals 14 residues. Germline CDR1 reads DFQATT; CDR2 reads SNEGSKA (reference sequence).

The gene calls are TRBV11-2 and TRBJ1-1; D gene uncertain. Between the trimmed V and J ends, which lost 0 bases and 8 bases, there was a span of 10 bases. This CDR3 is 13 amino acids long. The germline V gene has CDR1 SGHAT and CDR2 FQNNGV. CDR3 sequence reads: CASSLERPEEAFF. The CDR3 DNA reads TGTGCCAGCAGCTTAGAACGTCCCGAAGAAGCTTTCTTT.

This clonotype was seen more than once but under ten times. This chain joins TRBV6-4 and TRBJ2-2, with TRBD2 matching 12 bases. The CDR3 sequence is 16 residues long. The germline CDR1 and CDR2 sequences are MRHNA and SNTAGT. Trimming took 7 bases from V and 2 from J; bases not matched to a gene: 5. CDR3 DNA sequence: TGTGCCAGCAAAAGGACTAGCGGGGAAAACACCGGGGAGCTGTTTTTT. It translates to CASKRTSGENTGELFF.

The chain joins TRBV7-6 to TRBJ2-5, with 11 bases identical to TRBD1. Trimming took 1 base from V and 7 from J; bases not matched to a gene: 5. Germline lookup yields CDR1 SGHVS and CDR2 FNYEAQ. This CDR3 contains 15 residues. The DNA of the CDR3 is TGTGCCAGCAGCTTAGGGGGACAGGGGGTCGGGACCCAGTACTTC. Amino acids: CASSLGGQGVGTQYF.

The rearrangement joins TRBV20-1 to TRBJ1-2; 7 nucleotides agree with TRBD1. The trim removed 2 bases at V and 8 bases at J, leaving 8 bases unmatched. The CDR3 length is 13 residues. Germline CDR1 is DFQATT and CDR2 is SNEGSKA (reference sequence). The CDR3 sequence: CSARFRQGGGYTF. CDR3 bases: TGCAGTGCTAGATTTCGACAGGGAGGGGGCTACACCTTC.

The count of this clonotype is one. The chain recombines TRBV9 with TRBJ2-7; D ambiguous. From germline, CDR1 is SGDLS and CDR2 YYNGEE. The CDR3 length is 13 residues. V lost 4 bases and J 3 bases, leaving 11 bases between the germline ends. The CDR3 DNA reads TGTGCCAGCAGCTTTGAACGGAACTACGAGCAGTACTTC. Amino acid sequence: CASSFERNYEQYF. Drawing the rest from reference TRBV9 and TRBJ2-7, the complete variable domain is DSGVTQTPKHLITATGQRVTLRCSPRSGDLSVYWYQQSLDQGLQFLIQYYNGEERAKGNILERFSAQQFPDLHSELNLSSLELGDSALYFCASSFERNYEQYFGPGTRLTVT.

With regard to this clonotype: The CDR3 does not end in the conserved phenylalanine or tryptophan, so this is likely a read error. The J gene is TRBJ2-1, the V gene TRBV7-3; 11 bases line up with TRBD2. V was pared by 6 bases and J by 9 bases, with 7 bases of the junction left unmatched. The CDR3 covers 14 residues. CDR1 SGHTA and CDR2 FQGTGA come from the germline V gene. CDR3 amino acids: CASSSTSGAVEQFS. The CDR3 nucleotides are TGTGCCAGCAGTTCGACTAGCGGGGCTGTTGAGCAGTTCTCC.

The chain combines TRBV7-6 with TRBJ1-3; the D is unclear. The germline V and J ends were trimmed by 2 bases and 13 bases, with 12 bases remaining between them. CDR3 length: 12 amino acids. CDR1 SGHVS and CDR2 FNYEAQ come from the germline V gene. The CDR3 reads CASSLSGKTIYF. The DNA for the CDR3 is TGTGCCAGCAGCTTATCTGGAAAAACAATATATTTT.

The chain links TRBV10-3 to TRBJ2-1; 10 bases map to TRBD2. With 7 bases clipped from V and 0 bases from J, the junction kept 6 bases outside the gene matches. CDR1 and CDR2 from the germline V gene are ENHRY and SYGVKD. The length of the CDR3 is 16 residues. The CDR3 loop reads CAIKGTSEDSYNEQFF. The DNA for the CDR3 is TGTGCCATCAAGGGGACTAGCGAGGACTCCTACAATGAGCAGTTCTTC.

CDR3 residues: CSLEGTRAGGEQYF. In DNA, the CDR3 is TGCAGCCTCGAAGGGACGAGGGCGGGAGGCGAGCAGTACTTC. The rearrangement joins TRBV29-1 to TRBJ2-7, with 8 positions matching TRBD2. There are 14 residues in the CDR3. Germline assignment: CDR1 SQVTM and CDR2 ANQGSEA. J gave up 6 bases and V 8 bases, and 15 bases lay outside the gene matches.

The CDR3 coding sequence is TGTGCCAGTAGCTTCCTAGGGGGCTATGGCTACACCTTC. Its protein is CASSFLGGYGYTF. The V and J genes are TRBV19 and TRBJ1-2; D is possibly TRBD1 (6 bases). Germline-derived CDR1 and CDR2 are LNHDA and SQIVND (reference sequence). The CDR3 length is 13 residues. The germline V and J ends were trimmed by 6 bases and 4 bases, with 12 bases remaining between them.

In regard to this clonotype: The junction differs from germline at one of its ends, possibly a read error. This chain uses TRBV7-7 with TRBJ2-1; 9 bases agree with TRBD2. This CDR3 comprises 15 residues. Germline V gene lookup returns CDR1 SSHAT and CDR2 FNYEAQ (reference sequence). CDR3 sequence reads: CASSLGGRVNNEQFF. The CDR3 DNA reads as TGTGCTAGCAGCTTAGGCGGGAGGGTTAACAATGAGCAGTTCTTC.